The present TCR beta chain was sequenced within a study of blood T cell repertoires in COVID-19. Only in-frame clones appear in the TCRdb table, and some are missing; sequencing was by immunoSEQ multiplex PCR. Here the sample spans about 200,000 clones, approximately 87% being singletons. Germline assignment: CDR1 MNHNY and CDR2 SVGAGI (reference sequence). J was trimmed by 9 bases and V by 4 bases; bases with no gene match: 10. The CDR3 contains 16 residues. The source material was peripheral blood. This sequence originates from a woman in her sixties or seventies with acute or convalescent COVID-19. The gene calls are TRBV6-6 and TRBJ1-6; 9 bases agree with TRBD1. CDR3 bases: TGTGCCAGCAGTTTGCCTACAGGGGGCAGAGGTTCACCCCTCCACTTT. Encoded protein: CASSLPTGGRGSPLHF.